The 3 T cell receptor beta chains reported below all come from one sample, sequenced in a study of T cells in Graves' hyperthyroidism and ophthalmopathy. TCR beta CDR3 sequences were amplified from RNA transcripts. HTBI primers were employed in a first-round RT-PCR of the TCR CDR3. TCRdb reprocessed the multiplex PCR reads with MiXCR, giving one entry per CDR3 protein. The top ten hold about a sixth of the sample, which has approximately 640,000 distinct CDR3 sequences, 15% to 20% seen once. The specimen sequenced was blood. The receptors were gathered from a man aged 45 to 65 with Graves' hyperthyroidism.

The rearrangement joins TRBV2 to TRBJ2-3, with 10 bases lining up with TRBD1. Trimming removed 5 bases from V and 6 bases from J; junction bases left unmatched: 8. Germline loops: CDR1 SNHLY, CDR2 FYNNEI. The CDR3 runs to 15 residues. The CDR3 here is CASSSGTGELDTQYF. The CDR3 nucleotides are TGTGCCAGCAGTTCCGGGACAGGGGAATTGGATACGCAGTATTTT.

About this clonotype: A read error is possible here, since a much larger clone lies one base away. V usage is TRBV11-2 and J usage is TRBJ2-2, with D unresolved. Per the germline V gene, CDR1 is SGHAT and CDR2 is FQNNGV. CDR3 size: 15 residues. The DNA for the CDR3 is TGTGCCAGCAGCTTAGTACAGCCGAACACCGCGGAGCTGTTTTTT. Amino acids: CASSLVQPNTAELFF.

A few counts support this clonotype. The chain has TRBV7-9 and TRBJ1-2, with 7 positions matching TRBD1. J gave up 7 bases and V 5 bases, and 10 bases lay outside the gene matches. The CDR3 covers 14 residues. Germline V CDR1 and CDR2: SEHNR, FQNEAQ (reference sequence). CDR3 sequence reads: CASSEGAPRGGYTF. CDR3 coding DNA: TGTGCCAGCAGCGAGGGGGCACCGAGGGGTGGCTACACCTTC.